This T cell receptor (beta chain) was sequenced during a study of shared clonotypes between healthy human individuals. Broader study findings: Generation probabilities were higher for clonotypes shared across all four sorted-subset donors than for unshared ones.

Clones were sequenced by immunoSEQ multiplex PCR, and TCRdb holds only the in-frame ones, with some missing. The table includes roughly 1,800,000 clones, just under 95% detected once. On this clone itself: Antigen specificity is unknown.

Naive CD8 cells comprised CD45RO-negative, CCR7-positively selected cells, excluding terminally differentiated effector memory CD45RA+ cells. Healthy HIV-negative adults with no recent acute infections or vaccinations were recruited as donors. Input material: naive CD8+ T cells sorted from blood. The sequence was collected from a young man in good health.

The DNA of the CDR3 is TGCGCCAGCAGCTGGACTAGCGGCCCTTACAATGAGCAGTTCTTC. This encodes CASSWTSGPYNEQFF. The chain carries TRBV5-1 and TRBJ2-1; 10 bases agree with TRBD2. The V segment lost 3 bases and the J segment 4 bases; nucleotides outside the gene matches: 4. Germline V CDR1 and CDR2: SGHRS, YFSETQ. The CDR3 sequence is 15 residues long.